One sample yielded the 28 T cell receptor beta chains listed below, sequenced in a study of blood T cell repertoires in COVID-19. The table came from immunoSEQ multiplex PCR; TCRdb's copy has only in-frame clones and leaves some out. The table includes about 280,000 clones, around 87% detected once. The sequenced sample consisted of PBMCs or T cells enriched from blood (not recorded which). These receptor sequences come from a woman aged 18-30 years with acute COVID-19.

The chain links TRBV6-1 to TRBJ2-7; 7 bases map to TRBD1. CDR3 length equals 17 residues. Germline V gene sequence: CDR1 MNHNS, CDR2 SASEGT. V shed 0 bases, J shed 0 bases, and the junction held 8 bases outside the gene matches. Written as DNA, the CDR3 is TGTGCCAGCAGTGAAGCGCCGGGCAGGGGGAGCTCCTACGAGCAGTACTTC. As protein: CASSEAPGRGSSYEQYF.

The chain carries TRBV4-3 and TRBJ1-4, with D possibly matching TRBD1 (6 bases). Trimming cost V 4 bases and J 7 bases, with 19 bases left between them. The CDR3 sequence is 16 residues long. Germline CDR1 and CDR2: LGHNA and YSLEER. CDR3 residues: CASSRNSGDMPEKLFF. The CDR3 DNA is TGCGCCAGCAGCCGCAATTCAGGGGATATGCCTGAAAAACTGTTTTTT.

The V call is TRBV4-1, the J call TRBJ1-5; 9 bases line up with TRBD1. The CDR3 contains 16 residues. The J segment lost 5 bases and the V segment lost 0 bases, leaving 5 bases of the junction unmatched. CDR1 and CDR2 (germline): MGHRA, YSYEKL. The chain's CDR3 is CASSQDDRGNHQPQHF. The CDR3 DNA reads TGCGCCAGCAGCCAAGACGACAGGGGGAATCATCAGCCCCAGCATTTT.

The CDR3, as DNA: TGTGCCAGCAGCGTAGTAGAGTTGAACACCGGGGAGCTGTTTTTT. This codes for CASSVVELNTGELFF. This chain links TRBV9 with TRBJ2-2; no firm D call. The CDR3 covers 15 residues. The V gene's germline CDR1 is SGDLS and CDR2 YYNGEE. Trimming cost V 0 bases and J 1 base, with 7 bases left between them.

The chain is built from TRBV7-8 and TRBJ2-5; TRBD1 agrees at 10 bases. Looked up from germline, CDR1 is SGHVS and CDR2 is FQNEAQ. J gave up 5 bases and V 5 bases, and 11 bases lay outside the gene matches. This CDR3 comprises 16 residues. The CDR3 region is CASSPRQGAGMETQYF. The DNA of the CDR3 is TGTGCCAGCAGCCCCCGACAGGGGGCGGGGATGGAGACCCAGTACTTC.

This sequence joins TRBV24-1 and TRBJ2-2, with 12 bases fitting TRBD2. V was pared by 3 bases and J by 4 bases, with 8 bases of the junction left unmatched. CDR1 is KGHDR, CDR2 SFDVKD, per germline. CDR3 length: 18 residues. The CDR3: CATSDPRLAGASTGELFF. The CDR3 DNA is TGTGCCACCAGTGATCCCCGACTAGCGGGAGCTAGCACCGGGGAGCTGTTTTTT.

The rearrangement joins TRBV6-5 to TRBJ1-3; the D gene is possibly TRBD1 (5 bases). Germline V gene lookup returns CDR1 MNHEY and CDR2 SVGAGI. The V end lost 5 bases, the J end lost 0 bases, and 8 bases lay between the germline ends. The length of the CDR3 is 14 residues. The CDR3 nucleotides are TGTGCCAGCAGTAAGGGGTTCTCTGGAAACACCATATATTTT. Encoded protein: CASSKGFSGNTIYF.

Only one count was recorded for this clone. The genes are TRBV5-1 and TRBJ1-4; D not certain. V lost 0 bases, J lost 8 bases, and 8 bases lay in between. The length of the CDR3 is 13 residues. In germline, CDR1 is SGHRS, CDR2 YFSETQ. The CDR3 region has the DNA TGCGCCAGCAGCTTGGCCCAGCGGGAAAAACTGTTTTTT. Its protein product is CASSLAQREKLFF.

The J gene is TRBJ2-7, the V gene TRBV7-2, with D maybe TRBD2 (5 bases). The CDR3 has 16 amino acids. With 2 bases removed from V and 1 base from J, the gap between germline ends came to 15 bases. Germline CDR1 reads SGHTA; CDR2 reads FQGNSA. CDR3 sequence reads: CASSLWAGFGSYEQYF. CDR3 DNA: TGTGCCAGCAGCTTATGGGCGGGTTTCGGGTCCTACGAGCAGTACTTC.

The V gene is TRBV19, the J gene TRBJ2-5, with D perhaps matching TRBD1 (6 bases). Between the trimmed V and J ends, which lost 3 bases and 0 bases, there was a span of 20 bases. This CDR3 spans 18 amino acids. The germline V gene encodes CDR1 LNHDA and CDR2 SQIVND (reference sequence). The CDR3 nucleotides are TGTGCCAGTAGTATCCGGGGCCAGGGGATGGGGTACCAAGAGACCCAGTACTTC. Protein: CASSIRGQGMGYQETQYF.

This rearrangement joins TRBV6-5 to TRBJ2-7; a weak D match, TRBD2 (5 bases). This CDR3 comprises 15 residues. V lost 0 bases to trimming and J lost 4 bases, with 13 bases between them. CDR1 and CDR2 from the germline V gene are MNHEY and SVGAGI. The CDR3 loop is CASSYSTPGSYEQYF. CDR3 DNA sequence: TGTGCCAGCAGTTACTCGACTCCGGGGTCGTACGAGCAGTACTTC.

The chain uses TRBV15 and TRBJ2-5, with a possible D match to TRBD2 (6 bases). Germline lookup yields CDR1 LNHNV and CDR2 YYDKDF (reference sequence). Trimming removed 0 bases at V and 2 bases at J, with 16 bases between. There are 17 residues in the CDR3. For the CDR3, the DNA is TGTGCCACCAGCAGAGATTTGGCGGACTACCGTCAAGAGACCCAGTACTTC. It encodes CATSRDLADYRQETQYF.

This chain joins TRBV9 and TRBJ2-1; weak D call: TRBD2 (5 bases). This CDR3 spans 15 amino acids. The germline V gene encodes CDR1 SGDLS and CDR2 YYNGEE. Trimming shortened V by 1 base and J by 1 base, and 9 bases separated the two germline ends. DNA of the CDR3: TGTGCCAGCAGCGTATCGGCGGGTTCCTACAATGAGCAGTTCTTC. Its protein is CASSVSAGSYNEQFF.

The V and J genes are TRBV19 and TRBJ2-1, with 12 bases identical to TRBD2. Germline lookup yields CDR1 LNHDA and CDR2 SQIVND (reference sequence). This CDR3 is 19 amino acids long. With V trimmed by 1 base and J by 2 bases, 9 bases remained unmatched. The DNA of the CDR3 is TGTGCCAGTAGTATAGCGCGGCTAGCGGGAGGGCCCGCCTACAATGAGCAGTTCTTC. Its protein is CASSIARLAGGPAYNEQFF.

The rearrangement links TRBV7-6 to TRBJ2-1; possible D gene TRBD2, 6 bases. V was trimmed by 3 bases and J by 2 bases, leaving 14 bases between them. Germline CDR1 SGHVS, CDR2 FNYEAQ. The CDR3 spans 16 residues. CDR3 coding DNA: TGTGCCAGCAGCTTGACTACGGGAGCCACCTACAATGAGCAGTTCTTC. This gives the protein CASSLTTGATYNEQFF.

This clone was seen only a few times. The CDR3 DNA follows: TGCGCCAGCAGCGGCGGACAGCCGATATATGGCTACACCTTC. Translated, it gives CASSGGQPIYGYTF. The rearrangement joins TRBV5-1 to TRBJ1-2, with D possibly being TRBD1 (6 bases). Trimming took 4 bases from V and 5 from J, leaving 15 bases between them. Germline V gene sequence: CDR1 SGHRS, CDR2 YFSETQ. CDR3 length: 14 residues.

The chain combines TRBV7-8 with TRBJ1-4, with 11 bases identical to TRBD1. This CDR3 spans 20 amino acids. Germline CDR1 is SGHVS and CDR2 is FQNEAQ. Trimming at V came to 1 base and at J to 0 bases, leaving 10 bases not matched to a gene. The CDR3 reads CASSLDRDRGVMATNEKLFF. CDR3 in DNA: TGTGCCAGCAGCTTAGACCGGGACAGGGGGGTGATGGCAACTAATGAAAAACTGTTTTTT. The whole variable domain, filled in from reference TRBV7-8 and TRBJ1-4, reads GAGVSQSPRYKVAKRGQDVALRCDPISGHVSLFWYQQALGQGPEFLTYFQNEAQLDKSGLPSDRFFAERPEGSVSTLKIQRTQQEDSAVYLCASSLDRDRGVMATNEKLFFGSGTQLSVL.

The chain employs TRBV19 and TRBJ2-5, with D perhaps matching TRBD1 (5 bases). V dropped 5 bases and J dropped 5 bases, with 12 bases sitting between them. This CDR3 is built from 13 residues. In germline, CDR1 is LNHDA, CDR2 SQIVND (reference sequence). CDR3 sequence reads: CASSFQGGETQYF. For the CDR3, the DNA is TGTGCCAGTAGTTTTCAGGGTGGGGAGACCCAGTACTTC.

This clone was detected a few times. The chain combines TRBV10-1 with TRBJ2-1; 7 positions agree with TRBD2. The junction had 3 bases not matched to a gene; V was cut back by 7 bases and J by 9 bases. The germline gives CDR1 WNHNN, CDR2 SYGVQD (reference sequence). The CDR3 consists of 11 residues. The CDR3 reads CASIREGEQFF. Written as DNA, the CDR3 is TGCGCCAGCATCAGGGAGGGTGAGCAGTTCTTC.

This chain connects TRBV3-1 (or the pseudogene TRBV3-2) to TRBJ2-1; 8 nucleotides match TRBD2. CDR1 and CDR2 from the germline V gene are LGHDT and YNNKEL (reference sequence). The V segment lost 4 bases and the J segment 9 bases; nucleotides outside the gene matches: 11. The CDR3 has 15 amino acids. The CDR3 coding sequence is TGTGCCAGCAGCCGCGGTGGGACGGGAGGGGTTGAGCAGTTCTTC. Translating gives CASSRGGTGGVEQFF.

The rearrangement links TRBV5-1 to TRBJ2-4; D possibly corresponds to TRBD2 (7 bases). This CDR3 spans 12 amino acids. The germline V gene has CDR1 SGHRS and CDR2 YFSETQ. The germline V and J ends were trimmed by 5 bases and 11 bases, with 14 bases remaining between them. Here the CDR3 DNA reads TGCGCCAGCAGTGAGTCGGGGGGCGTTCAGTACTTC. This codes for CASSESGGVQYF.

The chain couples TRBV18 to TRBJ2-7, with no clear D. Germline-derived CDR1 and CDR2 are KGHSH and LQKENI. Trimming left V 3 bases short and J 0 bases short, with 9 bases between. The CDR3 has 14 residues. CDR3 region: CASSPQRSSYEQYF. The DNA of the CDR3 is TGTGCCAGCTCACCTCAGAGGAGCTCCTACGAGCAGTACTTC.

The chain has TRBV6-2 or TRBV6-3 and TRBJ2-1, with TRBD2 identical over 10 bases. CDR1 and CDR2 (germline): MNHEY, SVGEGT. The V segment lost 2 bases and the J segment 8 bases; nucleotides outside the gene matches: 0. The CDR3 contains 13 residues. The CDR3 loop is CASSYLAGDEQFF. The DNA of the CDR3 is TGTGCCAGCAGTTACCTAGCGGGAGATGAGCAGTTCTTC.

V gene TRBV2 combines with J gene TRBJ2-3; D is possibly TRBD2 (6 bases). The CDR3 is 15 amino acids. Per the germline V gene, CDR1 is SNHLY and CDR2 is FYNNEI. V lost 11 bases to trimming and J lost 0 bases, with 18 bases between them. The CDR3 protein is CASARVSGSTDTQYF. CDR3 bases: TGTGCCTCAGCAAGGGTTAGCGGAAGCACAGATACGCAGTATTTT.

V usage is TRBV5-6 and J usage is TRBJ1-1, with TRBD1 identical over 9 bases. Per the germline V gene, CDR1 is SGHDT and CDR2 is YYEEEE. This CDR3 comprises 15 residues. Losses at the gene ends were 3 bases for V and 3 bases for J; bases not matched to a gene: 6. The CDR3 DNA reads as TGTGCCAGCAGCTGGGGGACAGGGATCGACACTGAAGCTTTCTTT. It specifies CASSWGTGIDTEAFF.

The CDR3 loop is CANPEGAHQETQYF. The CDR3 region has the DNA TGTGCCAACCCGGAGGGGGCCCACCAAGAGACCCAGTACTTC. This sequence joins TRBV24-1 and TRBJ2-5, with D possibly TRBD1 on 7 matching bases. CDR1 and CDR2 (germline): KGHDR, SFDVKD. The length of the CDR3 is 14 residues. V was trimmed by 11 bases and J by 0 bases, leaving 15 bases between them.

The chain carries TRBV6-5 and TRBJ1-6; D is ambiguous. This CDR3 region has 14 residues. V lost 1 base and J lost 5, with 6 bases in between. The germline gives CDR1 MNHEY, CDR2 SVGAGI. CDR3 DNA sequence: TGTGCCAGCAGTTACTGGAGAGATAATTCACCCCTCCACTTT. It encodes CASSYWRDNSPLHF.

V usage is TRBV27 and J usage is TRBJ2-1; no clear D gene. Trimming took 3 bases from V and 7 from J, leaving 19 bases between them. This CDR3 is 16 amino acids long. The germline V gene encodes CDR1 MNHEY and CDR2 SMNVEV (reference sequence). The CDR3 DNA follows: TGTGCCAGCAGTTTCGTGGTTGCGTCACTTAAAAATGAGCAGTTCTTC. It translates to CASSFVVASLKNEQFF.